This T cell receptor beta chain was recovered during a study of OX40 agonist ivuxolimab in advanced cancers. Data came from immunoSEQ multiplex PCR; TCRdb stores just in-frame clones and leaves some out. Of 15,000 to 20,000 clones listed, approximately 83% are singletons. With 3 bases clipped from V and 3 bases from J, the junction kept 4 bases outside the gene matches. In germline, CDR1 is SGDLS, CDR2 YYNGEE. The CDR3 runs 14 residues. The J gene is TRBJ2-7, the V gene TRBV9; 9 nucleotides agree with TRBD1. The source was CD4+ or CD8+ T cells sorted from blood, collected in a trial of the OX40 agonist ivuxolimab. The source of this sequence is an adult with an advanced solid tumor such as melanoma, head and neck, liver or kidney cancer. The CDR3 sequence: CASSARTGDYEQYF. In DNA, the CDR3 is TGTGCCAGCAGCGCCCGGACAGGGGACTACGAGCAGTACTTC.